The next 2 T cell receptor beta chains were all read from a single sample in a study of neurological immune-mediated disorders. Time point in this sample: technical triplicate 1. TCRdb reprocessed the 5' RACE reads with MiXCR, giving one entry per CDR3 protein. The sample shows fewer than 45,000 distinct CDR3 sequences, 11% of them seen only once. Sequencing input: PBMCs. These receptors originate from a man in his 60s with HTLV-1-associated myelopathy (HAM/TSP).

Remarks on this clonotype: A much larger clone differs by one base, so this may be a read error. The V and J genes are TRBV20-1 and TRBJ2-5; 10 bases line up with TRBD2. The germline gives CDR1 DFQATT, CDR2 SNEGSKA (reference sequence). J gave up 2 bases and V 6 bases, and 3 bases lay outside the gene matches. The CDR3 is made up of 13 amino acids. CDR3 in amino acids: CSAVGLAQETQYF. CDR3 DNA sequence: TGCAGTGCCGTGGGACTAGCGCAAGAGACCCAGTACTTC.

Ten or more counts support this clonotype. The chain recombines TRBV5-1 with TRBJ2-5, with D possibly TRBD1 on 6 matching bases. CDR1 SGHRS and CDR2 YFSETQ come from the germline V gene. Trimming took off 4 bases at V and 2 bases at J, with 12 bases between the two ends. The length of the CDR3 is 14 residues. CDR3 DNA sequence: TGCGCCAGCAGCCCTCGGACAGTTCAAGAGACCCAGTACTTC. Protein: CASSPRTVQETQYF.